This section outlines one T cell receptor beta chain sequence together with its context. With 3 bases removed from V and 2 bases from J, the gap between germline ends came to 13 bases. Looked up from germline, CDR1 is DFQATT and CDR2 is SNEGSKA (reference sequence). The CDR3 consists of 14 residues. It was patients with CD8+CD57+ cell expansion by flow cytometry who were chosen for sequencing. Severe acquired aplastic anemia affected all patients. These data come from a study of CD8+CD57+ T cells in acquired aplastic anemia. The use of genomic DNA as template underpinned the TCR beta VDJ and CDR3 profiling. One entry per CDR3 protein, called by TCRdb with MiXCR from the reads. Found here are about 240,000 distinct CDR3 sequences, around 45% of them singletons; the top ten hold over 7.5%.

Sequenced: sorted CD4+, CD8+, or CD8+CD57+ T cells (not recorded which) from PBMCs. The sequence was obtained from a human donor with aplastic anemia. The chain employs TRBV20-1 and TRBJ1-2; D possibly corresponds to TRBD1 (5 bases). CDR3 in DNA: TGCAGTGCTAGTTTAGCAGGGCGGAACTATGGCTACACCTTC. Protein: CSASLAGRNYGYTF.